This T cell receptor beta chain was captured by sequencing in a study of tissue T cells after allogeneic stem cell transplantation (dated by TCRdb to 2021 to 2024). General notes on the study: The study profiled TCR beta repertoires across many tissues from research autopsies of patients with and without GVHD, plus mouse models of GVHD. On the human side, the study was prospective and observational, with no blinding or randomization.

The full study reports these points: A small and clinically heterogeneous patient cohort was studied, and sampling depth was acknowledged as a limitation. Within patients, how anatomically similar tissues were was a major factor shaping TCR repertoire composition, regardless of disease or transplant status. In both patients and mice, T cells from blood and spleen covered only a limited part of the TCR repertoire found in tissues. Only a few T cell clones appeared in more than one patient, yet motif-based clustering showed tissue-specific repertoire signatures that were shared between patients. The study did not establish which tissue TCRs were alloreactive or antigen-specific, and some clones may have been host cells that persisted.

This sample's time point label indicates: mouse harvest day 14 after allogeneic transplant. Each mouse graft consisted of 10^7 T-cell-depleted bone marrow cells plus 10^6 splenic CD5+ T cells and was given by tail vein injection. GVHD in mice was modeled with a major MHC-mismatch B6 (H2b) into BALB/c (H2d) model, and tissues were profiled at day 7 or 14. On day 7 or 14 post-transplant, mouse tissues and retro-orbital blood were harvested with separate sterile tools for each animal, and livers were flushed beforehand. Before genomic DNA isolation with the DNeasy Blood & Tissue Kit, mouse tissues were minced using razor blades in buffered saline. Libraries were constructed by the immunoSEQ multiplex PCR assay. Adaptive Biotechnologies performed the TCRbeta CDR3 sequencing at survey depth and reported CDR3 sequences, V/J genes, productive frequency and template counts. Amplification of TCR beta CDR3 regions started from genomic DNA instead of RNA. In the original analysis: Jensen-Shannon divergence was used to quantify pairwise repertoire overlap between tissues, with a value of 1 indicating complete divergence and a value of 0 indicating identical repertoires. Tissues were grouped by single-linkage agglomerative hierarchical clustering of pairwise JSD values, and the clustering results were shown as dendrograms. GLIPH2 was applied to all patient samples using simulation_depth 1000, kmer_min_depth 3, and cdr3_length_cutoff 8, and only groups with more than two unique CDR3s were retained. A standardized tissue-overlap score was calculated by extrapolating Jaccard GLIPH-group overlap across patients to a standard repertoire size of 1000 clones. To look at how diversity was associated with clinical or experimental variables, linear mixed-effect models were used, with tissue treated as a fixed effect and individual treated as a random effect. As stored in TCRdb, this immuneACCESS dataset retains in-frame rearrangements with V and J assigned. A fraction of the clones does not appear; measured against another copy, unresolved V genes explain less than half of the discrepancy, and the remainder lacks a known reason. V and J calls and clone size are copied from that table; D and trimming were computed from the DNA. Counted in this sample were 5,000 to 7,500 clones; over 45% of them appeared once. Of the sample, 39% is held by the ten largest clones.

A note on this clone: The target of this receptor is not known. Because this receptor comes from a mouse, its gene names and germline sequences follow the mouse reference. With the read ending 1 residue before the CDR3 end, the germline J gene is used to fill in that end.

The CDR3 starts with the cysteine, ends with the phenylalanine, and has 13 residues. The CDR3 was read in part: 36 bases, with the frame set at base 1. CDR1 and CDR2, looked up from the germline V gene, are SGHSN and HYEKVE. The germline ends are 5 bases apart after V is trimmed by 1 base and J by 0 bases. The V gene is TRBV12-1 and the J gene is TRBJ1-1, with the identity of the D gene unclear. The sequencing input was gut tissue. The TCR comes from a female BALB/c mouse given C57BL/6 T cells with graft-versus-host disease after an allogeneic hematopoietic cell transplant. This receptor carries the CDR3 CASSLGANTEVFF. The covered CDR3 bases are TGTGCCAGCTCTCTTGGAGCAAACACAGAAGTCTTC. This CDR3, with the reference TRBV12-1 and TRBJ1-1 proteins standing in past its ends, gives the full variable domain DSGVVQSPRHIIKEKGGRSVLTCIPISGHSNVVWYQQTLGKELKFLIQHYEKVERDKGFLPSRFSVQQFDDYHSEMNMSALELEDSAMYFCASSLGANTEVFFGKGTRLTVV.